Below, 17 T cell receptor beta chains from the same sample are listed, as sequenced in a study of beta chain features in type 1 diabetes (dated by TCRdb to the late 2010s). Beyond this particular receptor, the publication reports: A moderate but significant shortening of TCRB CDR3 length was observed in type 1 diabetes patients in all four CD4+ subsets.

Receptor amplification or capture employed the immunoSEQ multiplex PCR assay. The High Capacity cDNA Reverse Transcription Kit was used to reverse transcribe all of the isolated RNA, meaning that expressed TCRB transcripts were what got sequenced. This is the immuneACCESS table as TCRdb keeps it, with only in-frame sequences that have V and J called. A part of the clones is gone; compared with another copy, unresolved V genes explain less than half, and the rest is unexplained. Present in this sample are fewer than 300,000 clones, over 20% of which were seen just once. The ten biggest clones cover about 0.027% of the sample. The antigens of these receptors remain unknown. Sequencing input: naive CD4+ T cells from blood. The cell subset or site label of this sample denotes: true naive CD4+ T cells. Every receptor here comes from a woman aged 40-49 years with type 1 diabetes.

The genes are TRBV5-1 and TRBJ2-1; 10 bases line up with TRBD2. The CDR3 runs to 15 residues. After removal of 3 bases from V and 7 bases from J, the junction contained 7 bases not matched to a gene. The germline gives CDR1 SGHRS, CDR2 YFSETQ. The CDR3, as DNA: TGCGCCAGCAGCTCGGATGGACTAGCGGAGAATGAGCAGTTCTTC. It translates to CASSSDGLAENEQFF.

This clone appeared a few times. The rearrangement links TRBV28 to TRBJ2-5; 9 bases are a match to TRBD1. Germline assignment: CDR1 MDHEN and CDR2 SYDVKM. V was clipped by 5 bases and J by 2 bases; unmatched bases: 9. This CDR3 is 16 amino acids long. The DNA for the CDR3 is TGTGCCAGCAGTACCAATGGCGGGACAGGGCAAGAGACCCAGTACTTC. This sequence encodes CASSTNGGTGQETQYF. The entire variable domain, with the rest obtained from reference TRBV28 and TRBJ2-5, is as follows: DVKVTQSSRYLVKRTGEKVFLECVQDMDHENMFWYRQDPGLGLRLIYFSYDVKMKEKGDIPEGYSVSREKKERFSLILESASTNQTSMYLCASSTNGGTGQETQYFGPGTRLLVL.

This clone was counted between two and nine times. V usage is TRBV4-1 and J usage is TRBJ2-1; 10 nucleotides match TRBD1. Germline trimming cut 4 bases from V and 4 bases from J; bases unmatched to any gene: 13. Per germline, CDR1 MGHRA and CDR2 YSYEKL. There are 18 residues in the CDR3. The DNA for the CDR3 is TGCGCCAGCAGCCGGGACAGGGGTTTCCCAGGAGGTTACAATGAGCAGTTCTTC. It translates to CASSRDRGFPGGYNEQFF.

The CDR3 sequence is CASSLGSPGELFF. The CDR3 nucleotides are TGTGCCAGCAGTTTAGGGAGCCCCGGGGAGCTGTTTTTT. J is TRBJ2-2 and V is TRBV28; D is possibly TRBD2 (5 bases). Germline CDR1 and CDR2: MDHEN and SYDVKM. This CDR3 comprises 13 residues. Deletions cut 2 bases from V and 6 bases from J, with 7 bases between.

V and J are TRBV30 and TRBJ2-7, with TRBD1 as a possible D gene (6 bases). V lost 3 bases to trimming and J lost 5 bases, with 14 bases between them. CDR1 and CDR2 (germline): GTSNPN, SVGIG (reference sequence). The CDR3 totals 13 residues. As DNA, the CDR3 is TGTGCCTGGAGCTTCCCTCCAGGGGACGAGCAGTACTTC. Translated, it gives CAWSFPPGDEQYF.

The chain carries TRBV6-5 and TRBJ2-3; D is undetermined. CDR3 size: 14 residues. V was cut by 3 bases and J by 0 bases, with 7 bases left in between. Per the germline V gene, CDR1 is MNHEY and CDR2 is SVGAGI. CDR3 in amino acids: CASSYTQSTDTQYF. CDR3 bases: TGTGCCAGCAGTTATACCCAGAGCACAGATACGCAGTATTTT.

In its sample, this clone was seen once. The V and J genes are TRBV7-2 and TRBJ2-5; D uncertain. V lost 6 bases and J lost 0, with 8 bases in between. Germline V lookup: CDR1 SGHTA, CDR2 FQGNSA. CDR3 length: 13 amino acids. CDR3 sequence: CASSPGHQETQYF. For the CDR3, the DNA is TGTGCCAGCAGTCCAGGTCACCAAGAGACCCAGTACTTC.

The chain combines TRBV28 with TRBJ2-7; D is perhaps TRBD1 (6 bases). The V gene's germline CDR1 is MDHEN and CDR2 SYDVKM. The length of the CDR3 is 13 residues. The V end lost 4 bases, the J end lost 4 bases, and 11 bases lay between the germline ends. In DNA, the CDR3 is TGTGCCAGCAGTTATCAGGGGTTGTACGAGCAGTACTTC. Translated: CASSYQGLYEQYF.

Concerning this clone: At one end the junction does not follow the germline gene, possibly because of a read error. The chain employs TRBV7-9 and TRBJ2-1; D perhaps matches TRBD1 (7 bases). The CDR3 sequence is 16 residues long. The germline V gene encodes CDR1 SEHNR and CDR2 FQNEAQ (reference sequence). The CDR3 loop reads CASSPGGTSSYNGQFF. CDR3 sequence (DNA): TGTGCCAGCAGCCCAGGGGGTACTAGCTCCTACAATGGGCAGTTCTTC.

This clone was counted between two and nine times. This chain connects TRBV4-3 to TRBJ1-3; 7 bases map to TRBD1. Germline CDR1 is LGHNA and CDR2 is YSLEER. Trimming cost V 0 bases and J 6 bases; bases outside gene matches: 5. This CDR3 is 15 amino acids long. The CDR3 protein is CASSQDPGGENTIYF. The CDR3 DNA reads TGCGCCAGCAGCCAAGATCCAGGGGGAGAAAACACCATATATTTT.

This clone was observed a few times. The chain has TRBV27 and TRBJ2-7; possibly TRBD2 for D (6 bases). This CDR3 has 14 residues. Germline-derived CDR1 and CDR2 are MNHEY and SMNVEV (reference sequence). V was trimmed by 6 bases and J by 0 bases, leaving 12 bases between them. As DNA, the CDR3 is TGTGCCAGCAGCCTTAGCGGCTCCTCCTACGAGCAGTACTTC. It yields the protein CASSLSGSSYEQYF.

The table lists this clone with a few counts. The chain employs TRBV29-1 and TRBJ2-5, with TRBD1 matching over 10 bases. TRBJ2-7 explains the end of the DNA better; the J call may be wrong. The CDR3 totals 12 residues. CDR1 is SQVTM and CDR2 is ANQGSEA in the germline V gene. In nucleotides, the CDR3 is TGCAGCGTTGGGTGGGACAGGGGCGAGCAGTACTTC. This codes for CSVGWDRGEQYF.

The V gene is TRBV2, the J gene TRBJ1-5; possibly TRBD1 for D (5 bases). The CDR3 runs to 14 residues. Germline lookup yields CDR1 SNHLY and CDR2 FYNNEI. The germline V and J ends were trimmed by 3 bases and 4 bases, with 10 bases remaining between them. The CDR3 is CASSDKDINQPQHF. The CDR3 DNA reads as TGTGCCAGCAGTGACAAGGACATAAATCAGCCCCAGCATTTT.

V usage is TRBV6-1 and J usage is TRBJ1-1, with a possible D match to TRBD1 (5 bases). Germline loops: CDR1 MNHNS, CDR2 SASEGT. CDR3 length: 13 residues. V dropped 7 bases and J dropped 0 bases, with 9 bases sitting between them. The CDR3 DNA follows: TGTGCCAGCATGGGCAGGGTGAACACTGAAGCTTTCTTT. Amino acids: CASMGRVNTEAFF.

The chain employs TRBV6-6 and TRBJ1-4; TRBD1 matches 9 bases. Germline CDR1 MNHNY, CDR2 SVGAGI (reference sequence). Trimming at V came to 5 bases and at J to 3 bases, leaving 4 bases not matched to a gene. The length of the CDR3 is 15 residues. This chain's CDR3 is CASSQQGAANEKLFF. The CDR3 DNA reads TGTGCCAGCAGTCAACAGGGGGCCGCTAATGAAAAACTGTTTTTT.

The genes are TRBV30 and TRBJ1-5; D is unresolved. This CDR3 has 12 residues. Trimming removed 4 bases from V and 6 bases from J, with 10 bases in between. Germline CDR1 is GTSNPN and CDR2 is SVGIG (reference sequence). The CDR3 here is CAWTVEGQPQHF. CDR3 DNA: TGTGCCTGGACAGTTGAGGGTCAGCCCCAGCATTTT.

The rearrangement links TRBV4-3 to TRBJ1-5; D remains unclear. The length of the CDR3 is 15 residues. V was trimmed by 0 bases and J by 7 bases, leaving 13 bases between them. Germline CDR1 reads LGHNA; CDR2 reads YSLEER. For the CDR3, the DNA is TGCGCCAGCAGCCAAGACGGGGAGATCGGGCAGCCCCAGCATTTT. Encoded protein: CASSQDGEIGQPQHF.